This T cell receptor (beta chain) was identified during a study of control samples from healthy donors and cancer patients. Sequencing used immunoSEQ multiplex PCR; TCRdb keeps in-frame clones, though not all of them. This sample has 99,000 or so clones, with roughly four fifths found just once. This clone was found once. V lost 4 bases, J lost 1 base, and 4 bases stayed unmatched. This CDR3 region has 14 residues. Per germline, CDR1 SGHKS and CDR2 YYEKEE (reference sequence). The sequenced sample was blood. The source is a man in his 60s in good health. The chain is built from TRBV5-5 and TRBJ1-1; 7 nucleotides line up with TRBD1. In DNA, the CDR3 is TGTGCCAGCAGCCTGGGACAGAAGAACACTGAAGCTTTCTTT. Translation gives CASSLGQKNTEAFF.